The 14 T cell receptor beta chains in this list originate from one sample, sequenced in a study of post-analysis software for immune sequencing data. Overall study findings and caveats: TRBV5-6, TRBV5-1 and TRBV20-1 belonged to a set of roughly 5 TRBV segments that were more frequent in patients than controls.

The antigens these receptors bind are not known. Researchers reported that TCR beta cDNA libraries carried unique molecular identifiers. TCRdb processed the PCR reads anew with MiXCR; each CDR3 protein has one entry. The data show approximately 730,000 distinct CDR3 sequences, 46% seen once. Sequenced: blood. Every receptor here comes from a girl between 5 and 17 years old with multiple sclerosis.

This clonotype was observed a few times. The chain couples TRBV6-1 to TRBJ2-5, with 8 bases lining up with TRBD1. The J call may be incorrect, as the DNA end agrees better with TRBJ2-7. The CDR3 contains 15 residues. Germline V gene lookup returns CDR1 MNHNS and CDR2 SASEGT. CDR3 protein: CASSESDRGSYEQYF. CDR3 nucleotide sequence: TGTGCCAGCAGTGAATCCGACAGGGGATCCTACGAGCAGTACTTC.

The rearrangement joins TRBV27 to TRBJ1-5, with unresolved D. This CDR3 is built from 15 residues. V shed 3 bases and J shed 6 bases, with 15 bases lying between them. From germline, CDR1 is MNHEY and CDR2 SMNVEV (reference sequence). The CDR3 protein is CASSFGGLTGQPQHF. In DNA form, the CDR3 reads TGTGCCAGCAGTTTTGGAGGGTTAACCGGTCAGCCCCAGCATTTT.

A single count supports this clonotype. The gene calls are TRBV3-1 and TRBJ2-7; 7 nucleotides match TRBD2. CDR1 is LGHDT, CDR2 YNNKEL, per germline (reference sequence). The CDR3 is 16 amino acids. With 1 base clipped from V and 4 bases from J, the junction kept 10 bases outside the gene matches. CDR3 sequence: CASSQVGPAGKYEQYF. The DNA of the CDR3 is TGTGCCAGCAGCCAAGTTGGACCAGCGGGAAAATACGAGCAGTACTTC.

This clonotype was picked up a small number of times. The gene calls are TRBV28 and TRBJ2-1; 9 bases match TRBD2. Germline loops: CDR1 MDHEN, CDR2 SYDVKM. CDR3 length equals 14 residues. Germline trimming cut 8 bases from V and 4 bases from J; bases unmatched to any gene: 6. The CDR3 here is CASQSSGVYNEQFF. The CDR3, as DNA: TGTGCCAGCCAATCTAGCGGGGTTTACAATGAGCAGTTCTTC.

The chain employs TRBV15 and TRBJ2-5, with D possibly matching TRBD2 (5 bases). The CDR3 loop spans 12 amino acids. Per germline, CDR1 LNHNV and CDR2 YYDKDF (reference sequence). Trimming shortened V by 5 bases and J by 5 bases, and 9 bases separated the two germline ends. The CDR3 DNA reads as TGTGCCACCAGCGATTGGGAGGAGACCCAGTACTTC. Encoded protein: CATSDWEETQYF.

The table lists this clonotype with a few counts. This rearrangement joins TRBV10-3 to TRBJ2-1, with no clear D. The germline V gene has CDR1 ENHRY and CDR2 SYGVKD. The CDR3 sequence is 12 residues long. Trimming removed 4 bases from V and 4 bases from J, with 5 bases in between. The CDR3 region has the DNA TGTGCCATCAGTGTAGAATACAATGAGCAGTTCTTC. It translates to CAISVEYNEQFF.

CDR3 protein: CASSPRVGGLAKNIQYF. The CDR3 DNA follows: TGCGCCAGCAGCCCCCGGGTCGGGGGGTTAGCCAAAAACATTCAGTACTTC. This chain uses TRBV5-1 with TRBJ2-4; 7 positions agree with TRBD2. Germline V gene data show CDR1 as SGHRS and CDR2 as YFSETQ. This CDR3 is built from 17 residues. The V gene end was trimmed by 4 bases and the J gene end by 0 bases; junction bases not matched to a gene: 10.

Of note for this clonotype: A much larger clonotype is one base distant, so this may be a read error. This chain connects TRBV4-1 to TRBJ2-1; no firm D call. Germline V CDR1 and CDR2: MGHRA, YSYEKL. CDR3 length: 17 residues. The ends were cut back, 2 bases at V and 7 bases at J, with 21 bases in the middle. As DNA, the CDR3 is TGCGCCAGCAGCCAACTAGGCCTGCTAGTGGTGACGAATGAGCAGTTCTTC. Translating gives CASSQLGLLVVTNEQFF.

This clonotype came up a few times. J is TRBJ2-1 and V is TRBV20-1; 14 bases agree with TRBD2. V was clipped by 6 bases and J by 6 bases; unmatched bases: 4. The CDR3 sequence is 14 residues long. The germline CDR1 and CDR2 sequences are DFQATT and SNEGSKA (reference sequence). CDR3 in DNA: TGCAGTGCAAGACTAGCGGGAGGGATCAATGAGCAGTTCTTC. Encoded protein: CSARLAGGINEQFF.

As for this clonotype: One junction end disagrees with the germline gene, perhaps due to a read error. V is TRBV24-1 and J is TRBJ2-1; 10 nucleotides match TRBD2. The CDR3 contains 17 residues. Germline loops: CDR1 KGHDR, CDR2 SFDVKD. CDR3 DNA sequence: TGTGCCACCAGTGATGCCCTAGCGGGAGACTCCTACAATGGGCAGTTCTTC. Translated: CATSDALAGDSYNGQFF.

V is TRBV7-3 and J is TRBJ2-1, with TRBD2 matching 11 bases. The V gene's germline CDR1 is SGHTA and CDR2 FQGTGA. The CDR3 totals 13 residues. V lost 2 bases to trimming and J lost 13 bases; unmatched junction nucleotides: 4. CDR3 DNA sequence: TGTGCCAGCAGCTTAGGGGGACTAGCGGACCAGTTCTTC. Protein product: CASSLGGLADQFF.

The sample holds a few counts of this clonotype. The chain links TRBV15 to TRBJ1-4, with TRBD1 matching 10 bases. Trimming took 3 bases from V and 7 from J; bases not matched to a gene: 8. Germline V gives CDR1 LNHNV, CDR2 YYDKDF (reference sequence). The CDR3 sequence is 16 residues long. The CDR3 is CATSSRERTGGEKLFF. In DNA, the CDR3 is TGTGCCACCAGCAGCAGAGAGAGGACAGGGGGTGAAAAACTGTTTTTT. Full variable domain (remainder filled in from reference TRBV15 and TRBJ1-4): DAMVIQNPRYQVTQFGKPVTLSCSQTLNHNVMYWYQQKSSQAPKLLFHYYDKDFNNEADTPDNFQSRRPNTSFCFLDIRSPGLGDTAMYLCATSSRERTGGEKLFFGSGTQLSVL.

The chain carries TRBV20-1 and TRBJ2-1; D is unresolved. Deletions cut 3 bases from V and 8 bases from J, with 17 bases between. Germline values: CDR1 DFQATT, CDR2 SNEGSKA (reference sequence). The CDR3 is made up of 14 amino acids. The CDR3 nucleotides are TGCAGTGCTAGTTCCGGCAAGAACCAGGATGAGCAGTTCTTC. Protein: CSASSGKNQDEQFF.

The J gene is TRBJ2-3, the V gene TRBV5-5, with D unclear. Trimming left V 2 bases short and J 0 bases short, with 10 bases between. In germline, CDR1 is SGHKS, CDR2 YYEKEE (reference sequence). The CDR3 contains 15 residues. The CDR3 loop reads CASSLSPRSTDTQYF. CDR3 DNA: TGTGCCAGCAGCTTAAGCCCGAGAAGCACAGATACGCAGTATTTT.